Presented here are 26 T cell receptor beta chains from one specimen sequenced in a study of CD4 T cells in relation to SARS-CoV-2 and coronaviruses. Method: immunoSEQ multiplex PCR; TCRdb's copy keeps in-frame clones and lacks some. The sample shows about 28,000 clones, about 79% of them seen only once. The unexposed donors gave CD4+ T cells in 2011-2018, prior to COVID-19. Isolation of CD4+ T cells took place after approximately eleven days in culture. Their cognate antigens are unknown. Sequenced: CD4+ T cells from PBMCs, cultured in vitro. These receptors were taken from a human donor in good health.

This clone was counted a few times. This sequence joins TRBV23-1 and TRBJ1-4; D is possibly TRBD1 (6 bases). TRBV23-1 is classed as an ORF, of uncertain function. The V end lost 4 bases, the J end lost 3 bases, and 9 bases lay between the germline ends. The CDR3 spans 14 residues. In DNA, the CDR3 is TGCGCCAGCAGTCTTAGACAGGCTAATGAAAAACTGTTTTTT. Protein: CASSLRQANEKLFF.

The CDR3, as DNA: TGTGCCAGTAGTATAACAGGGGTGGGACAGACCCAGTACTTC. As protein: CASSITGVGQTQYF. The rearrangement links TRBV19 to TRBJ2-5, with 7 bases matching TRBD1. V was clipped by 2 bases and J by 6 bases; unmatched bases: 6. This CDR3 has 14 residues. Looked up from germline, CDR1 is LNHDA and CDR2 is SQIVND (reference sequence). The full variable domain, with the rest looked up from reference TRBV19 and TRBJ2-5, is DGGITQSPKYLFRKEGQNVTLSCEQNLNHDAMYWYRQDPGQGLRLIYYSQIVNDFQKGDIAEGYSVSREKKESFPLTVTSAQKNPTAFYLCASSITGVGQTQYFGPGTRLLVL.

The rearrangement uses TRBV7-9 and TRBJ1-5; TRBD1 is a possible D gene (6 bases). V lost 2 bases, J lost 2 bases, and 22 bases lay in between. The CDR3 consists of 19 residues. The germline CDR1 and CDR2 sequences are SEHNR and FQNEAQ (reference sequence). The CDR3 region has the DNA TGTGCCAGCAGCTTAAGGTTCTGGGACACTAATAGGGGCAATCAGCCCCAGCATTTT. Translation gives CASSLRFWDTNRGNQPQHF.

The chain carries TRBV3-1 (or the pseudogene TRBV3-2) and TRBJ2-3; unclear D gene. Trimming cost V 1 base and J 2 bases, with 10 bases left between them. Germline V gives CDR1 LGHDT, CDR2 YNNKEL (reference sequence). There are 15 residues in the CDR3. CDR3 sequence: CASSQGAINTDTQYF. The CDR3 DNA sequence: TGTGCCAGCAGCCAAGGGGCTATAAACACAGATACGCAGTATTTT.

The chain is built from TRBV19 and TRBJ1-2; TRBD1 agrees at 7 bases. The V and J ends lost 2 bases and 1 base, in that order; junction bases with no gene match: 4. CDR3 length equals 15 residues. Germline V lookup: CDR1 LNHDA, CDR2 SQIVND (reference sequence). The CDR3 DNA sequence: TGTGCCAGTAGTATACGGACAGGAGTTAACTATGGCTACACCTTC. Encoded protein: CASSIRTGVNYGYTF.

The V and J genes are TRBV19 and TRBJ2-5; the D gene is possibly TRBD1 (6 bases). Per the germline V gene, CDR1 is LNHDA and CDR2 is SQIVND (reference sequence). V lost 6 bases to trimming and J lost 5 bases, with 16 bases between them. The CDR3 totals 14 residues. CDR3 protein: CASRAGTPRETQYF. The CDR3 nucleotides read TGTGCCAGTAGAGCCGGGACACCTCGGGAGACCCAGTACTTC.

This rearrangement joins TRBV6-5 to TRBJ2-7; D call uncertain. Trimming pared 7 bases from V and 1 base from J, leaving 14 bases between. Germline V CDR1 and CDR2: MNHEY, SVGAGI. The CDR3 sequence is 14 residues long. CDR3 loop: CASTSAGLSYEQYF. The CDR3 region has the DNA TGTGCCAGCACCTCTGCCGGGTTGTCCTACGAGCAGTACTTC.

The chain employs TRBV6-2 or TRBV6-3 and TRBJ2-1, with D possibly matching TRBD1 (6 bases). This CDR3 spans 15 amino acids. Germline CDR1 is MNHEY and CDR2 is SVGEGT. V lost 2 bases, J lost 5 bases, and 13 bases lay in between. DNA of the CDR3: TGTGCCAGCAGTTACCTCGACTACAGGGACAATGAGCAGTTCTTC. Its protein product is CASSYLDYRDNEQFF.

The gene calls are TRBV6-5 and TRBJ1-5; D is perhaps TRBD1 (5 bases). Germline CDR1 is MNHEY and CDR2 is SVGAGI. This CDR3 has 15 amino acids. V lost 2 bases to trimming and J lost 1 base, with 9 bases between them. The CDR3 sequence: CASSYGRDSNQPQHF. The CDR3 DNA reads as TGTGCCAGCAGTTACGGGAGGGACAGCAATCAGCCCCAGCATTTT.

The genes are TRBV30 and TRBJ1-1; no reliable D call. CDR1 and CDR2 from the germline V gene are GTSNPN and SVGIG (reference sequence). The CDR3 is 14 amino acids. The V end was cut by 3 bases, the J end by 2 bases, with 13 bases between. The DNA of the CDR3 is TGTGCCTGGAGGGTTCCGGGCAGAAACACTGAAGCTTTCTTT. Its protein is CAWRVPGRNTEAFF.

The chain uses TRBV9 and TRBJ2-7; D is possibly TRBD1 or TRBD2 (5 bases each). The length of the CDR3 is 13 residues. Trimming cost V 4 bases and J 6 bases, with 14 bases left between them. Germline V gene sequence: CDR1 SGDLS, CDR2 YYNGEE. The CDR3 DNA sequence: TGTGCCAGCAGCTCCGGGGCCGGAGCCGAGCAGTACTTC. It codes for CASSSGAGAEQYF.

The V and J genes are TRBV19 and TRBJ1-1; D unresolved. The V gene lost 7 bases and the J gene lost 0 bases, with 15 bases spanning the gap. This CDR3 is 15 amino acids long. Germline assignment: CDR1 LNHDA and CDR2 SQIVND (reference sequence). This CDR3 is CASTLSPQMNTEAFF. DNA of the CDR3: TGTGCCAGTACCCTATCTCCCCAAATGAACACTGAAGCTTTCTTT.

The chain couples TRBV7-8 to TRBJ2-5; 8 positions agree with TRBD2. In germline, CDR1 is SGHVS, CDR2 FQNEAQ. The CDR3 is 14 amino acids. The J segment lost 3 bases and the V segment lost 6 bases, leaving 6 bases of the junction unmatched. CDR3 DNA: TGTGCCAGCAGTTTGGGGACTAGTAAAGAGACCCAGTACTTC. Translating it yields CASSLGTSKETQYF.

This rearrangement joins TRBV5-1 to TRBJ2-5; D might be TRBD1 (6 bases). The CDR3 contains 14 residues. Germline assignment: CDR1 SGHRS and CDR2 YFSETQ. V lost 4 bases to trimming and J lost 5 bases, with 15 bases between them. The CDR3 DNA sequence: TGCGCCAGCAGCCAGAGAGGGGGTGGGGAGACCCAGTACTTC. This codes for CASSQRGGGETQYF.

The chain employs TRBV28 and TRBJ2-7; TRBD1 matches at 11 bases. This CDR3 contains 17 residues. The V gene's germline CDR1 is MDHEN and CDR2 SYDVKM. V lost 6 bases to trimming and J lost 4 bases; unmatched junction nucleotides: 14. CDR3 nucleotide sequence: TGTGCCAGCAGGTCCGGGACAGGGGGTTTCGACGGGTACGAGCAGTACTTC. Its translation: CASRSGTGGFDGYEQYF.

The sample holds one count of this clone. Written as DNA, the CDR3 is TGTGCCAGCAGGTCGACGGGGCTCCCTGGCTACACCTTC. Translating it yields CASRSTGLPGYTF. The V and J genes are TRBV12-3 or TRBV12-4 and TRBJ1-2; D may be TRBD1 (5 bases). The V end was cut by 6 bases, the J end by 7 bases, with 15 bases between. This CDR3 region has 13 residues.

This rearrangement joins TRBV7-7 to TRBJ2-1; 12 bases fit TRBD1. V shed 5 bases and J 8 bases; nucleotides not matched to a gene: 7. The CDR3 is made up of 15 amino acids. Germline V gives CDR1 SSHAT, CDR2 FNYEAQ (reference sequence). CDR3 coding DNA: TGTGCCAGCAGCACTGGGGGGACAGGGGGCGATGAGCAGTTCTTC. It is translated as CASSTGGTGGDEQFF.

The chain has TRBV19 and TRBJ2-1, with 8 nucleotides matching TRBD2. This CDR3 is 16 amino acids long. With V trimmed by 4 bases and J by 8 bases, 13 bases remained unmatched. Germline CDR1 reads LNHDA; CDR2 reads SQIVND (reference sequence). The CDR3 sequence is CASSKGLERLGDEQFF. The CDR3 nucleotides are TGTGCCAGTAGTAAGGGACTAGAACGGCTGGGGGATGAGCAGTTCTTC. Variable domain in full (rest from reference TRBV19 and TRBJ2-1): DGGITQSPKYLFRKEGQNVTLSCEQNLNHDAMYWYRQDPGQGLRLIYYSQIVNDFQKGDIAEGYSVSREKKESFPLTVTSAQKNPTAFYLCASSKGLERLGDEQFFGPGTRLTVL.

The V and J genes are TRBV4-3 and TRBJ1-4; D uncertain. V was cut by 0 bases and J by 6 bases, with 14 bases left in between. The germline CDR1 and CDR2 sequences are LGHNA and YSLEER. This CDR3 spans 16 amino acids. This chain's CDR3 is CASSQDESGWDEKLFF. In nucleotides, the CDR3 is TGCGCCAGCAGCCAAGATGAATCTGGGTGGGATGAAAAACTGTTTTTT.

The chain joins TRBV6-6 to TRBJ1-2, with a possible D match to TRBD1 (5 bases). This CDR3 is 11 amino acids long. Germline-derived CDR1 and CDR2 are MNHNY and SVGAGI (reference sequence). Trimming stripped 7 bases from V and 10 bases from J, with 13 bases between. The CDR3 DNA reads as TGTGCCAGCACCCCAGACAGACTCTACACCTTC. This gives the protein CASTPDRLYTF.

This chain joins TRBV30 and TRBJ1-1, with D possibly TRBD1 on 5 matching bases. This CDR3 contains 13 residues. Germline CDR1 reads GTSNPN; CDR2 reads SVGIG (reference sequence). V was trimmed by 0 bases and J by 4 bases, leaving 9 bases between them. Written as DNA, the CDR3 is TGTGCCTGGAGTGTACGGGGGGGCACTGAAGCTTTCTTT. It is translated as CAWSVRGGTEAFF.

The rearrangement links TRBV28 to TRBJ2-7; D assignment may be TRBD1 or TRBD2 (5 bases each). CDR3 size: 13 residues. V was clipped by 6 bases and J by 9 bases, with 18 bases between them. Looked up from germline, CDR1 is MDHEN and CDR2 is SYDVKM. CDR3 sequence reads: CASSPPGSKVQYF. In nucleotides, the CDR3 is TGTGCCAGCAGCCCCCCAGGGAGTAAAGTGCAGTACTTC.

The genes are TRBV6-5 and TRBJ2-1; 12 nucleotides match TRBD2. In germline, CDR1 is MNHEY, CDR2 SVGAGI. The CDR3 is 16 residues long. V lost 0 bases, J lost 7 bases, and 4 bases stayed unmatched. The CDR3: CASSYSLGLAGNEQFF. Written as DNA, the CDR3 is TGTGCCAGCAGTTACTCCTTAGGACTAGCGGGAAATGAGCAGTTCTTC.

The genes are TRBV5-8 and TRBJ2-1; 9 nucleotides align to TRBD1. CDR3 length: 15 residues. Trimming cost V 5 bases and J 3 bases; bases outside gene matches: 6. Germline V CDR1 and CDR2: SGHTS, YDEGEE. The CDR3 region has the DNA TGTGCCAGCAGTCAGGGACAGGGAGTCTACAATGAGCAGTTCTTC. This sequence encodes CASSQGQGVYNEQFF. Complete variable domain (other parts from reference TRBV5-8 and TRBJ2-1): EAGVTQSPTHLIKTRGQQATLRCSPISGHTSVYWYQQALGLGLQFLLWYDEGEERNRGNFPPRFSGRQFPNYSSELNVNALELEDSALYLCASSQGQGVYNEQFFGPGTRLTVL.

This clone was counted a few times. The chain recombines TRBV18 with TRBJ1-5, with TRBD1 matching over 9 bases. The CDR3 contains 15 residues. Germline V gene data show CDR1 as KGHSH and CDR2 as LQKENI. The J segment lost 7 bases and the V segment lost 6 bases, leaving 10 bases of the junction unmatched. CDR3 protein: CASSSGQGSWQPQHF. CDR3 in DNA: TGTGCCAGCTCTTCGGGACAGGGATCGTGGCAGCCCCAGCATTTT.

This clone has more than one count but fewer than ten. V usage is TRBV27 and J usage is TRBJ2-7; D might be TRBD1 or TRBD2, each matching 5 bases. Germline CDR1 and CDR2: MNHEY and SMNVEV (reference sequence). V gave up 5 bases and J gave up 1 base, with 12 bases separating them. The CDR3 length is 14 residues. DNA for the CDR3: TGTGCCAGCAGTCTCCGGGACGGGTCCTACGAGCAGTACTTC. It encodes CASSLRDGSYEQYF.